One T cell receptor beta chain is described in this entry. No antigen is known for it. These data belong to a study of cytotoxic CD8 clonotypes in ibrutinib-treated CLL. For the study at large: Partial responses numbered about 25 and complete responses 2; after a median approximately 70 months, about 15 stayed remitted and roughly twelve progressed. Findings and caveats of the study: Ibrutinib response saw clonality rise, and progression saw it return toward baseline.

Per the germline V gene, CDR1 is SGHRS and CDR2 is YFSETQ. CDR3 size: 13 residues. Between the trimmed V and J ends, which lost 4 bases and 1 base, there was a span of 9 bases. The data were produced by immunoSEQ multiplex PCR, yet TCRdb's version contains in-frame clones alone and is incomplete. The data show around 310,000 clones, roughly 80% seen once. This TCR was recovered from a human donor with chronic lymphocytic leukemia. Specimen: PBMCs, collected before ibrutinib treatment. V usage is TRBV5-1 and J usage is TRBJ2-7; unclear D gene. The CDR3 DNA is TGCGCCAGCAGCCCCGGTGGGTCCTACGAGCAGTACTTC. This translates into CASSPGGSYEQYF.